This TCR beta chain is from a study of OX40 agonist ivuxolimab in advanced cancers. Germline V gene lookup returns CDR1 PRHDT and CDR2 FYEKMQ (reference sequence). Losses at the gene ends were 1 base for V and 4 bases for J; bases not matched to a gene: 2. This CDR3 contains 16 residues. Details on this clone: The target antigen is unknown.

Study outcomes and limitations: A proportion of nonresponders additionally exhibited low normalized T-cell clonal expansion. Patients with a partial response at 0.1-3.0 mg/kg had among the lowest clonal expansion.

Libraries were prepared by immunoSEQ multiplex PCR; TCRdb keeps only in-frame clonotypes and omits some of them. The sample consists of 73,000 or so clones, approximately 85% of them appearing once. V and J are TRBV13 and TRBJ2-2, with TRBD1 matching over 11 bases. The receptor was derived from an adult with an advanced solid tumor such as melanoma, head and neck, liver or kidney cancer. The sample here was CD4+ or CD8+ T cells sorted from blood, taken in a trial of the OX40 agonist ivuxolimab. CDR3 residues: CASSLEGTGGTGELFF. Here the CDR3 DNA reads TGTGCCAGCAGCTTAGAGGGGACAGGGGGCACCGGGGAGCTGTTTTTT. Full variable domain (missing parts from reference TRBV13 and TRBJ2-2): AAGVIQSPRHLIKEKRETATLKCYPIPRHDTVYWYQQGPGQDPQFLISFYEKMQSDKGSIPDRFSAQQFSDYHSELNMSSLELGDSALYFCASSLEGTGGTGELFFGEGSRLTVL.